This T cell receptor beta chain was identified during a study of cytomegalovirus exposure and HLA in healthy donors. V gave up 7 bases and J gave up 3 bases; unmatched junction bases: 20. Looked up from germline, CDR1 is MDHEN and CDR2 is SYDVKM. This CDR3 spans 19 amino acids. Each donor's status was that of a healthy bone marrow donor. The PCR employed 60 Vbeta primers together with 13 Jbeta primers. Here immunoSEQ multiplex PCR was the method, and the copy in TCRdb shows in-frame clones only, minus some. The sample comprises fewer than 200,000 clones, 82% of which are singletons, and roughly 1.6% rests with the top ten. General observations from the study: A link between a missense DCLRE1C variant and TCR beta V- and J-gene trimming emerged from a later analysis. The authors judged a highly shared variant cluster likely a sequencing artifact. Roughly uniform depth of sequencing across donors was assumed in presence/absence analyses.

About this clone: The antigen is not known.

Sequenced input: PBMCs. This chain connects TRBV28 to TRBJ2-1; TRBD2 matches at 8 bases. The TCR sequence derives from a girl aged 10-17 years in good health and CMV-seropositive. The CDR3 is CASMSPAGVTDFIYNEQFF. CDR3 in DNA: TGTGCCAGCATGTCCCCAGCGGGAGTTACTGACTTTATCTACAATGAGCAGTTCTTC.